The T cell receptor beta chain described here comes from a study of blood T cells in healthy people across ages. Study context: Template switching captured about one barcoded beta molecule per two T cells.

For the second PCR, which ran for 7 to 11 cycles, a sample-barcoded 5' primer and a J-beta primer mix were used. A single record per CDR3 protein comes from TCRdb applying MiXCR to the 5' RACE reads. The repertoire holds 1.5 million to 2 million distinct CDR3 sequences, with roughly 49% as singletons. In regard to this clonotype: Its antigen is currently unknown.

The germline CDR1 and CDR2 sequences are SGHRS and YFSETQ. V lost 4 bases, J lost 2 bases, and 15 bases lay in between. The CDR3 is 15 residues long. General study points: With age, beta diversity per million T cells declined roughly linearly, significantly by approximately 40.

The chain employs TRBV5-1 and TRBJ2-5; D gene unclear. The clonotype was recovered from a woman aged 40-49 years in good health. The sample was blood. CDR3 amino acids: CASSLRYDPQETQYF. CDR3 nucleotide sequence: TGCGCCAGCAGCCTACGGTACGACCCGCAAGAGACCCAGTACTTC.